This T cell receptor beta chain was captured by sequencing in a study of naive and memory T cell subsets (dated by TCRdb to 2017 to 2019). Concerning the study at large: Sorted naive and memory T cell subsets from peripheral blood were analyzed in the study using a UMI-based, open-source pipeline for TCR alpha and beta sequencing. IgG serology results and the functional CMV T cell responses were in complete agreement. RNA was DNase-treated and reverse transcribed with TCR constant-region primers, mostly using SuperScript III. Paper-wide results and their limitations: In both CD4 and CD8 cells, going from naive through CM, EM and EMRA, the Gini index went up while Shannon and inverse Simpson diversity went down. A power law was followed by TCR abundance, with an exponent that differed between naive and memory subsets but was consistent across the three individuals. Following error correction, more than 90% of naive TCR sequences occurred only once, which made naive abundance distributions much steeper than those of memory subsets. Each clonotype was defined as a single alpha or beta chain sequence rather than as a paired alpha/beta receptor. No ground truth was available to validate the repertoire findings for the naive and memory subsets. RNA-based TCR counts may be influenced by expression changes linked to T cell activation and differentiation.

TCR alpha and beta chain libraries were amplified separately from the second PCR step onward. Donor CMV status was determined by IFNgamma production from CD4+ T cells after overnight stimulation of fresh PBMCs with CMV viral lysate. CD4 T cells were positively selected using Miltenyi beads, after which CD8 T cells were positively selected from the CD4-negative fraction. After staining for CD3, CD4, CD8, CD45RA, CD27 and a live/dead dye, cells were sorted on a BD Aria II into four subsets based on CD45RA and CD27. Blood came from a few healthy volunteers, each fractionated into CD4 and CD8 T cells and then into four differentiation subsets. Roughly 0.11 L of peripheral blood was collected from each donor, and PBMC were isolated by Ficoll-Paque PLUS density-gradient centrifugation. The sorted cells were lysed in RLT buffer, after which RNA was extracted using a Qiagen RNeasy kit and kept at -80 degrees C.

This clonotype was found many times. The antigen this receptor binds is unknown. Nothing much larger sits one base from this clone, and base qualities are not available. The library was built by means of UMI-ligation and nested PCR. The beta constant-region primer consisted of an equimolar mixture of two oligonucleotides that together covered TRBC1 and TRBC2. A single-stranded oligonucleotide carrying the SP2 primer and a 12-nucleotide UMI was ligated to the 3' end of the cDNA by T4 RNA ligase 1. Four rounds of PCR were used to amplify ligated cDNA, with nested alpha and beta constant-region primers being used together with the SP2 primer. Incubation of the ligation reaction was carried out at 16 degrees C for about 20-25 hours. PCR2 was typically run as a SYBR Green qPCR and stopped at a predetermined threshold to prevent over-amplification. Every purification after the first one was done using Agencourt AMPure XP magnetic beads. Library quantification was done by Qubit, followed by a TapeStation check on which the main peak was expected at around 650 bp. The pooled libraries were sequenced on an Illumina MiSeq using v2 2x251 paired-end kits, which usually yielded roughly 0.9-2 million reads per sample. Libraries were pooled at 4 nM per sample, and roughly 5-7.5% PhiX was added to improve cluster recognition. Per the source publication's procedure: Using tag matching that tolerated one base-pair mismatch, Decombinator assigned V and J genes to FASTQ reads that had been processed by Demultiplexor. Collapsinator relied on UMIs to fix sequencing errors as well as frequency errors caused by PCR heterogeneity. CDR3Translator translated TCRs and extracted CDR3s from the conserved cysteine to the FGXG phenylalanine, flagging non-productive sequences. Gini, Shannon entropy and inverse Simpson indices were calculated on repertoires that had been subsampled to equal numbers of UMI-defined TCRs. Within the linear range, a power law was fitted by maximum likelihood to the distributions of clonotype abundance. When run on a single naive CD8 sample, MIGEC and the pipeline yielded similar UMI counts, similar unique TCR numbers and similar clonal distributions. Repertoires were searched for about 7,300 CMV-associated CDR3 sequences compiled from VDJdb and a published dataset. TCRdb applied fastp at Q25 and MiXCR to the public reads, then kept only in-frame beta chains. Every CDR3 protein is listed once, alongside the most common genes and DNA of its rows. The V and J calls were not made by the authors but by TCRdb's processing. In all, the sample holds tens of thousands of distinct CDR3 sequences, and around 6.5% of those were seen once. The ten largest clonotypes hold around 1.6% of the sample.

Its CDR3 holds 17 amino acids, cysteine through phenylalanine. Left in the record is the CDR3 DNA by itself, 51 bases read in frame from the first base. Via the germline V gene (reference sequence), CDR1 is SGHNT and CDR2 YYREEE. V and J lose 4 bases and 0 bases, and a span of 17 bases separates them. The sequencing sample was made of central memory CD4+ T cells from blood. According to the study, the label for this sample's cell subset or site signals: central memory, CD45RA- CD27+. The clonotype was recovered from a human donor in good health. The chain was built from TRBV5-4 and TRBJ2-1; TRBD2 could be the D gene, as 6 bases match. CDR3 loop: CASSRGGSGSSYNEQFF. The nucleotide sequence reads TGTGCCAGCAGCCGGGGAGGAAGCGGAAGCTCCTACAATGAGCAGTTCTTC.